This T cell receptor (beta chain) was captured by sequencing in a study of cytomegalovirus exposure and HLA in healthy donors. General study findings and limits: Earlier analysis found most TCR beta V segments productive about 90% or about 30% of the time. On later analysis, the bulk of CMV-associated TCR beta chains appeared to be HLA-restricted. The likely origin of a cluster of highly shared sequence variants was a sequencing artifact.

In the PCR, 60 Vbeta and 13 Jbeta primers were used. The protocol was immunoSEQ multiplex PCR, while the TCRdb copy is restricted to in-frame clones and leaves out a portion. The sample has approximately 190,000 clones; more than 65% are singletons. Details on this clone: Antigen: not known.

Trimming shortened V by 3 bases and J by 3 bases, and 7 bases separated the two germline ends. Germline CDR1 reads ENHRY; CDR2 reads SYGVKD. The CDR3 is 13 amino acids. The sample taken for sequencing was PBMCs. This chain connects TRBV10-3 to TRBJ2-3; tentative D call: TRBD2 (6 bases). The sequence came from a woman aged 25 to 39 in good health and CMV-seropositive. The CDR3: CAISERETDTQYF. For the CDR3, the DNA is TGTGCCATCAGTGAACGGGAGACAGATACGCAGTATTTT.